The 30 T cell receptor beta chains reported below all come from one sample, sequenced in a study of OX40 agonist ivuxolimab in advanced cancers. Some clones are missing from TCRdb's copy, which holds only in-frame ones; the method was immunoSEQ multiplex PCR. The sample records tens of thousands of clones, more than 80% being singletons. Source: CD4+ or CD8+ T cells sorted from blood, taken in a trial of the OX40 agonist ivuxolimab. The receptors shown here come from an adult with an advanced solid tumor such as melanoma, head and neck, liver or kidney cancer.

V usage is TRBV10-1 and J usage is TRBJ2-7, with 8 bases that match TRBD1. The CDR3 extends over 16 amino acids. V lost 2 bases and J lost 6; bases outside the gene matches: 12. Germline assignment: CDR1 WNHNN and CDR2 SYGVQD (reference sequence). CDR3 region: CASSEARGQVPGEQYF. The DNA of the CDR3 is TGCGCCAGCAGTGAGGCTAGGGGACAGGTTCCGGGCGAGCAGTACTTC.

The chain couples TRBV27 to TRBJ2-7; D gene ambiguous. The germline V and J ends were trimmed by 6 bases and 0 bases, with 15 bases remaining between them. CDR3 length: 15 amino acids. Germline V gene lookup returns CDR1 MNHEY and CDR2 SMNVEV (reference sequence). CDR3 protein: CASSLRGGSSYEQYF. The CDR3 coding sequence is TGTGCCAGCAGCCTCCGTGGTGGTAGCTCCTACGAGCAGTACTTC.

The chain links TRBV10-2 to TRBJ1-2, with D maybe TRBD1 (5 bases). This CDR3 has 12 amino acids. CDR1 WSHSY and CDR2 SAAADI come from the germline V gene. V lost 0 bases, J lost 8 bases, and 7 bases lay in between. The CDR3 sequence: CASSESKGGYTF. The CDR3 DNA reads TGCGCCAGCAGTGAGTCAAAGGGGGGCTACACCTTC.

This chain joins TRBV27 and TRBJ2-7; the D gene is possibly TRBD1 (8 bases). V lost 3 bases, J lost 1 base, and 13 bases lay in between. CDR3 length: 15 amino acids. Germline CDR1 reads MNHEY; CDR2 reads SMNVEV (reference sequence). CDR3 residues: CASSLGGTGSYEQYF. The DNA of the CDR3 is TGTGCCAGCAGTTTGGGGGGGACAGGATCCTACGAGCAGTACTTC.

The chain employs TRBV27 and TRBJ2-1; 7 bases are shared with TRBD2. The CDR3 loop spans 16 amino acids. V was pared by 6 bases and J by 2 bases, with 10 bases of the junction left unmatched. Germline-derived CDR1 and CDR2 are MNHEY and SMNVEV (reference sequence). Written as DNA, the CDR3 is TGTGCCAGCAGAGATCCTAGCGGCATAGCCTACAATGAGCAGTTCTTC. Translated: CASRDPSGIAYNEQFF.

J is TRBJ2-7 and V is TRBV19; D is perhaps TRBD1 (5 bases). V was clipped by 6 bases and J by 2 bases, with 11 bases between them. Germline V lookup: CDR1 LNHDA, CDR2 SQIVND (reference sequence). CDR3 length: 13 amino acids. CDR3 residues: CASRRTRTYEQYF. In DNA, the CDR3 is TGTGCCAGTAGGAGGACACGGACCTACGAGCAGTACTTC.

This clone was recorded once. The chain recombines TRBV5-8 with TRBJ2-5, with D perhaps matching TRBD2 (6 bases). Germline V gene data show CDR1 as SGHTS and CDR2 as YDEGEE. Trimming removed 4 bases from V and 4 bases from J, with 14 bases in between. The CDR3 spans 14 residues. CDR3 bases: TGTGCCAGCAGCCCAGGAGGGGCGTCAGAGACCCAGTACTTC. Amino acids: CASSPGGASETQYF.

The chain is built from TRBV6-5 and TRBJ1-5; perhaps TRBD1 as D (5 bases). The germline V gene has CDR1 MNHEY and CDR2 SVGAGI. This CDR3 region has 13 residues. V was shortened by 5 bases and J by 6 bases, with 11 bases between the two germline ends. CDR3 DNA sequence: TGTGCCAGCAGTCCGCAGGGAGCTCAGCCCCAGCATTTT. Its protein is CASSPQGAQPQHF.

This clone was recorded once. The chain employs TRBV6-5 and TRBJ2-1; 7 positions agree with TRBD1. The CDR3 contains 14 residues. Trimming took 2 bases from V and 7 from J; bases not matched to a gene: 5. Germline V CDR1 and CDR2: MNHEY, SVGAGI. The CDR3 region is CASSYQLQGNEQFF. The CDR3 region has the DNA TGTGCCAGCAGTTACCAACTACAGGGGAATGAGCAGTTCTTC.

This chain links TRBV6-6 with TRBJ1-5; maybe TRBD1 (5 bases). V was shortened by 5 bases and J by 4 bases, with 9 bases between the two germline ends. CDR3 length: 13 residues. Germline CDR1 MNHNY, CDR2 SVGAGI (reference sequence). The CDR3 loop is CASSGRGNQPQHF. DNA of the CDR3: TGTGCCAGCAGTGGACGGGGGAATCAGCCCCAGCATTTT.

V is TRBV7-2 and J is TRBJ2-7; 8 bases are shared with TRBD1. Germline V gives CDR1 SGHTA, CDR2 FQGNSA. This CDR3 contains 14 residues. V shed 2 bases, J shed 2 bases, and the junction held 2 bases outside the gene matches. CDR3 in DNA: TGTGCCAGCAGCTTAAACAGGGGGGCCTACGAGCAGTACTTC. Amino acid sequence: CASSLNRGAYEQYF.

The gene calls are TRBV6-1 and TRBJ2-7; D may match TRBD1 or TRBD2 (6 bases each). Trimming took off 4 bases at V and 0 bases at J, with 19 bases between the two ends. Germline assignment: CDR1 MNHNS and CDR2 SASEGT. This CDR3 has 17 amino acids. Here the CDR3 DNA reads TGTGCCAGCAGTGGTGGCAGGGGCCGCGGGGACTCCTACGAGCAGTACTTC. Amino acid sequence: CASSGGRGRGDSYEQYF.

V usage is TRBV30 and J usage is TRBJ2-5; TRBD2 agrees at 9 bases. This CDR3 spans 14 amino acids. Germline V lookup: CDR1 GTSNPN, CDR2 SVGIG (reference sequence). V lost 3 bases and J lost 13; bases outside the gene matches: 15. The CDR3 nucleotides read TGTGCCTGGAGGGTAGCGGGGGCCACCCGGGTTCTGTACTTC. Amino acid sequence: CAWRVAGATRVLYF.

As DNA, the CDR3 is TGTGCCAGCACCGGGCAACCCTCCTCCTATGGCTACACCTTC. Translated, it gives CASTGQPSSYGYTF. The chain recombines TRBV28 with TRBJ1-2; D uncertain. The CDR3 consists of 14 residues. Between the trimmed V and J ends, which lost 7 bases and 4 bases, there was a span of 16 bases. In germline, CDR1 is MDHEN, CDR2 SYDVKM.

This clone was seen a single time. CDR3 protein: CASSSVGIGGQGETDTQYF. CDR3 DNA: TGTGCCAGCAGCAGCGTAGGTATAGGGGGACAGGGGGAGACAGATACGCAGTATTTT. The chain joins TRBV9 to TRBJ2-3; TRBD1 agrees at 11 bases. The CDR3 contains 19 residues. The germline V gene encodes CDR1 SGDLS and CDR2 YYNGEE. V lost 4 bases and J lost 3; bases outside the gene matches: 16.

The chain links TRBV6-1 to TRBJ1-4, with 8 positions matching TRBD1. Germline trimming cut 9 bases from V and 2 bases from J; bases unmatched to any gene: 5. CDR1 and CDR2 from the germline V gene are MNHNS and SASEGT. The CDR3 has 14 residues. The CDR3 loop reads CASQTGGTNEKLFF. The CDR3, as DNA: TGTGCCAGTCAAACAGGGGGGACTAATGAAAAACTGTTTTTT.

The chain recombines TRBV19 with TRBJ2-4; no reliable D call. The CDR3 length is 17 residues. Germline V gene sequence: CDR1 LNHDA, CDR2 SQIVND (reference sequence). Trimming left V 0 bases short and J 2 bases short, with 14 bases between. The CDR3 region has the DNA TGTGCCAGTAGTATAGATTCAGTGATCATATCCAAAAACATTCAGTACTTC. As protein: CASSIDSVIISKNIQYF.

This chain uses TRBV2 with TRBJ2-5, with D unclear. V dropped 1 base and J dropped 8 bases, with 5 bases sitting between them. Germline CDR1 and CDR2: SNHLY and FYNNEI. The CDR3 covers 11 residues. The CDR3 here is CASSEGSTQYF. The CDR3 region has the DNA TGTGCCAGCAGTGAAGGGTCAACCCAGTACTTC.

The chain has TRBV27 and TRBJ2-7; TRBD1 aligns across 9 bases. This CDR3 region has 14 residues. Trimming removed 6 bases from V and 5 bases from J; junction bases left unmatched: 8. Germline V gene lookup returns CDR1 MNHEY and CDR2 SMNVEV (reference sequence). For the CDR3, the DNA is TGTGCCAGCAGCCAGGGACAGGGAGGCCACGAGCAGTACTTC. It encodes CASSQGQGGHEQYF.

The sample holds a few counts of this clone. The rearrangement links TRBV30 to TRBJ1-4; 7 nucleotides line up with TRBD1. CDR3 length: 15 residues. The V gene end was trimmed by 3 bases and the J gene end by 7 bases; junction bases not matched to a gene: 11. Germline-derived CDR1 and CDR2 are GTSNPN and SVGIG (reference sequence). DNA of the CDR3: TGTGCCTGGAGCCAACTCGGACAGGTCGGTGAAAAACTGTTTTTT. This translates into CAWSQLGQVGEKLFF.

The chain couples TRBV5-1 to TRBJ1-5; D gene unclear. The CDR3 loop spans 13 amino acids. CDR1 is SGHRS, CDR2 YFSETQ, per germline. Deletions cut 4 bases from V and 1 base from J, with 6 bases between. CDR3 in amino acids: CASSPISNQPQHF. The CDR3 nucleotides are TGCGCCAGCAGCCCCATAAGCAATCAGCCCCAGCATTTT.

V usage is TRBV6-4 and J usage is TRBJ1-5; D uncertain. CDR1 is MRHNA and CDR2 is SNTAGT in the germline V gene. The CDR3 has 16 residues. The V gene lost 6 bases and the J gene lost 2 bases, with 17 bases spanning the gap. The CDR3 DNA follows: TGTGCCAGCAGCTGGAAGGTCCTGCGGGGCAATCAGCCCCAGCATTTT. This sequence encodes CASSWKVLRGNQPQHF.

As DNA, the CDR3 is TGCGCCAGCAGCCAAGGGACTGGCGGAGAGACCCAGTACTTC. The encoded protein is CASSQGTGGETQYF. The chain is built from TRBV5-1 and TRBJ2-5; D is perhaps TRBD2 (6 bases). There are 14 residues in the CDR3. Germline assignment: CDR1 SGHRS and CDR2 YFSETQ. V dropped 4 bases and J dropped 4 bases, with 14 bases sitting between them.

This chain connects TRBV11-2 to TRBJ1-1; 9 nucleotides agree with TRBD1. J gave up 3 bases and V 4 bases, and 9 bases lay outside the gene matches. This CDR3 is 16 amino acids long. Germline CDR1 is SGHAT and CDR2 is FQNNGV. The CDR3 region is CASSSLTGGADTEAFF. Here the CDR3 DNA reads TGTGCCAGCAGCTCTCTAACAGGGGGCGCGGACACTGAAGCTTTCTTT.

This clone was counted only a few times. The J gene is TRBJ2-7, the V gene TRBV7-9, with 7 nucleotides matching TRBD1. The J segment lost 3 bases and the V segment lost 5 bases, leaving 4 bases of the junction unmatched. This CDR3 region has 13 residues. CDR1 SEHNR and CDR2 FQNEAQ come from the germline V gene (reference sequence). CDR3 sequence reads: CASSPRQGYEQYF. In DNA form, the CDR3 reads TGTGCCAGCAGCCCAAGACAGGGCTACGAGCAGTACTTC.

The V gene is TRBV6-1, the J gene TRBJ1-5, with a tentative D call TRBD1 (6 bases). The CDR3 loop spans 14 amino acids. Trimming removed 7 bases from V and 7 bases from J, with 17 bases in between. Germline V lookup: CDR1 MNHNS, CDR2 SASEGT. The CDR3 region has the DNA TGTGCCAGCAACCCTGGGGGCGCGGTACAGCCCCAGCATTTT. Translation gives CASNPGGAVQPQHF.

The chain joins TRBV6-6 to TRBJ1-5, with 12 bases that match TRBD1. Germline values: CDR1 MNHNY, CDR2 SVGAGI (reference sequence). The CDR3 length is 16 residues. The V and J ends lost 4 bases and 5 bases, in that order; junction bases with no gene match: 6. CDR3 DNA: TGTGCCAGCAGTTTCCCCCGGGACAGGGGGCATCAGCCCCAGCATTTT. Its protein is CASSFPRDRGHQPQHF.

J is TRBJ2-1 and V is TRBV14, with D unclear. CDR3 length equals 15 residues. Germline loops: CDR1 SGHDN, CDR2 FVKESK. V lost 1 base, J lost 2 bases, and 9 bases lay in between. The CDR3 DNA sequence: TGTGCCAGCAGCCAAGTCGGCAATGCCTACAATGAGCAGTTCTTC. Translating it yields CASSQVGNAYNEQFF.

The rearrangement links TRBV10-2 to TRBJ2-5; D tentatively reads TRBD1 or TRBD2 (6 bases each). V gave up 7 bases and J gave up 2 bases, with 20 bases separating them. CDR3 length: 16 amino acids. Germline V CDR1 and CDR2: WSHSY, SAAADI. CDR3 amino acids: CASKGRIGGRQETQYF. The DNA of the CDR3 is TGCGCCAGCAAGGGTCGGATCGGGGGCCGACAAGAGACCCAGTACTTC.

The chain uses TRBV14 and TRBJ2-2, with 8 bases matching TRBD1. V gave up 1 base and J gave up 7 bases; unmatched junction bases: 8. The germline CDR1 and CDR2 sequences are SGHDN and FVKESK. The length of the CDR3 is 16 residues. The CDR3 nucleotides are TGTGCCAGCAGCCAAGGCTCCAGGGGGCAGATCGGGGAGCTGTTTTTT. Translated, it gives CASSQGSRGQIGELFF.